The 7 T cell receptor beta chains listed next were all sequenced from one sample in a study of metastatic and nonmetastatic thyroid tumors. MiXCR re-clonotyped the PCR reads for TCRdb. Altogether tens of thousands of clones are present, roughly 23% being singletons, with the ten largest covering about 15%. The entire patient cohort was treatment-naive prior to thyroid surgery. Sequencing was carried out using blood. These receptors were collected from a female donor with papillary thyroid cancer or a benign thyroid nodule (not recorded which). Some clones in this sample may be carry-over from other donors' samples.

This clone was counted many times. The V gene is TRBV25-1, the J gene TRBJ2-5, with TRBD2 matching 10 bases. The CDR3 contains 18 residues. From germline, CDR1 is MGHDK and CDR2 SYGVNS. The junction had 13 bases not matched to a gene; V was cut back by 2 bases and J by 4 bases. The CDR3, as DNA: TGTGCCAGCAGTGAAGGGGTGCTAGCGGGAGTAAGAGCAGAGACCCAGTACTTC. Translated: CASSEGVLAGVRAETQYF.

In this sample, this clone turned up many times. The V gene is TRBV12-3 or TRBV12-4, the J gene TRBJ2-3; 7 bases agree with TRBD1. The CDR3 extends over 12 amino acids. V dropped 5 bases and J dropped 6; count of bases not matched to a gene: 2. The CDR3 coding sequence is TGTGCCAGCAGTGAACAGGGGGATACGCAGTATTTT. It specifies CASSEQGDTQYF.

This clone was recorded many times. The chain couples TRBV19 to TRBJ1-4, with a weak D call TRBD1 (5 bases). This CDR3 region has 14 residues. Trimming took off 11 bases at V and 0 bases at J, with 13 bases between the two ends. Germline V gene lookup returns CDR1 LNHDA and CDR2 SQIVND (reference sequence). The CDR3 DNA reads TGTGCCGGGGGAGGGGCCGCAACTAATGAAAAACTGTTTTTT. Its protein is CAGGGAATNEKLFF.

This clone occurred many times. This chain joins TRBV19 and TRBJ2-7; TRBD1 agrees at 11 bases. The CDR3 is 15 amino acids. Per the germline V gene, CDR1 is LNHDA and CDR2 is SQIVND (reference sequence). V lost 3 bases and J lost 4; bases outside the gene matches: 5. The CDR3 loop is CASSMGTGGTYEQYF. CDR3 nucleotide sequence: TGTGCCAGTAGTATGGGGACAGGGGGTACGTACGAGCAGTACTTC.

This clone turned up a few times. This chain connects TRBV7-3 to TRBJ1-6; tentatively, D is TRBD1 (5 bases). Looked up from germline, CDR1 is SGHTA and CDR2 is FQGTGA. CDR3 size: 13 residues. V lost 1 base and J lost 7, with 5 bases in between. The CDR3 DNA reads TGTGCCAGCAGCTTAAAGGGGAATTCACCCCTCCACTTT. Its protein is CASSLKGNSPLHF.

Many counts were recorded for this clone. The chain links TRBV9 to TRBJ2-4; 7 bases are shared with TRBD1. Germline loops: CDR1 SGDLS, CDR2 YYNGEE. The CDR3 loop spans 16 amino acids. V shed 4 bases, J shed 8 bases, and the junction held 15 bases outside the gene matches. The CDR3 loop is CASSSTLPGQSHIQYF. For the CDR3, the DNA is TGTGCCAGCAGCTCAACCTTACCGGGACAGTCACACATTCAGTACTTC.

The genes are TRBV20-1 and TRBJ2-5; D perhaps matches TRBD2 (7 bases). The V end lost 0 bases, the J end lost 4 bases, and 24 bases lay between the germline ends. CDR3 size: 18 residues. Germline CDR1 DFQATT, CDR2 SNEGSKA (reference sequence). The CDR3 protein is CSARDGVQKGGRRETQYF. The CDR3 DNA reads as TGCAGTGCTAGAGATGGGGTTCAAAAGGGGGGGCGTCGAGAGACCCAGTACTTC.